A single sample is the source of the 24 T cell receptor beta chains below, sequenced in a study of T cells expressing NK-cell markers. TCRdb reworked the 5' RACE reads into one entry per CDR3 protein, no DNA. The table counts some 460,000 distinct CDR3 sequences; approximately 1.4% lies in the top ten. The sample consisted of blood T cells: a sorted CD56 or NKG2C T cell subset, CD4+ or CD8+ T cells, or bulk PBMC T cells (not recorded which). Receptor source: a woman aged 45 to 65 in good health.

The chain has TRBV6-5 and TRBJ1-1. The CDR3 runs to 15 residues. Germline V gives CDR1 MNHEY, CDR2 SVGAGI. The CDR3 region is CASSNQWGVNTEAFF.

The CDR3 protein is CASSALGSNQPQHF. The chain recombines TRBV5-5 with TRBJ1-5. CDR3 length: 14 residues. The germline V gene has CDR1 SGHKS and CDR2 YYEKEE (reference sequence).

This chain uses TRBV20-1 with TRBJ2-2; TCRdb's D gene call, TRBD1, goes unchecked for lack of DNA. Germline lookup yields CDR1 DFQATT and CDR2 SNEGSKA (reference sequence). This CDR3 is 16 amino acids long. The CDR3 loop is CSARDLGTGVPGELFF.

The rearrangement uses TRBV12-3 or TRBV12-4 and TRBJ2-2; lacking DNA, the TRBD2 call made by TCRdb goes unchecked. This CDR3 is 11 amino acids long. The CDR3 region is CASTGLQELFF.

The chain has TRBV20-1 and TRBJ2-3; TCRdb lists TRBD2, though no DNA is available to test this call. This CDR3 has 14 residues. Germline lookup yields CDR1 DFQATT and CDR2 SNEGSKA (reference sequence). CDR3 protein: CSASPTSGRFTQYF.

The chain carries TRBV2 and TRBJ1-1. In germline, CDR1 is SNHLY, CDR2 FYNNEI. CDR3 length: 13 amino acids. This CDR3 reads CASITGRITEAFF.

The CDR3 sequence: CASSFLIPVAGYRTGELFF. V gene TRBV6-5 combines with J gene TRBJ2-2. The CDR3 covers 19 residues. The germline gives CDR1 MNHEY, CDR2 SVGAGI.

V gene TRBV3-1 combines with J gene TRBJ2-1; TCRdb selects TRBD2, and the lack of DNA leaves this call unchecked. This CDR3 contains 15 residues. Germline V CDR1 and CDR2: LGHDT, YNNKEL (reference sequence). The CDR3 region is CASSQDLGDPRQGFF.

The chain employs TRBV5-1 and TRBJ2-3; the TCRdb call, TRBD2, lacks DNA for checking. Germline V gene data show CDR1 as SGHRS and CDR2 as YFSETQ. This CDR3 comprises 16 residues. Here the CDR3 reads CASRLPEYGNADTQYF.

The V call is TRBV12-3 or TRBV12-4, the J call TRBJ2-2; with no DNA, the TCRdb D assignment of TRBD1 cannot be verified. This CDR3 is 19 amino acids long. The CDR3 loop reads CASRLPGTGGFPSTGELFF.

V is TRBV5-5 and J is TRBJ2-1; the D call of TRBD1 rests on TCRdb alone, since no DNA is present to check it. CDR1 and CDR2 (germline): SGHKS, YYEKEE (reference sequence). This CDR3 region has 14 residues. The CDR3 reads CASSFSWTGDEQFF.

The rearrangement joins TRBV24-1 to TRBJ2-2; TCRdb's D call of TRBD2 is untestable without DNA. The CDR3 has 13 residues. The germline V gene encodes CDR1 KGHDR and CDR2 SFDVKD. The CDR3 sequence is CATKGTKTGELFF.

CDR3 protein: CASSLAMLGGTNTEAFF. The chain combines TRBV7-9 with TRBJ1-1; TCRdb selects TRBD1, and the lack of DNA leaves this call unchecked. The CDR3 extends over 17 amino acids. The germline V gene encodes CDR1 SEHNR and CDR2 FQNEAQ (reference sequence).

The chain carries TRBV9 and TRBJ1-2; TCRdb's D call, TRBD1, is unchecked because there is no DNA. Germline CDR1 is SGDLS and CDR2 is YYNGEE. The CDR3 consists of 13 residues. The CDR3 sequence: CASRNRDSYGYTF. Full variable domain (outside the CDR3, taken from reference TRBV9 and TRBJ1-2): DSGVTQTPKHLITATGQRVTLRCSPRSGDLSVYWYQQSLDQGLQFLIQYYNGEERAKGNILERFSAQQFPDLHSELNLSSLELGDSALYFCASRNRDSYGYTFGSGTRLTVV.

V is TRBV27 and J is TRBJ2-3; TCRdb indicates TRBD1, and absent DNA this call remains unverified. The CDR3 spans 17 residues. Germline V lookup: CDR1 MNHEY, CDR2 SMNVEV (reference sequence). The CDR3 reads CASSLSFGGGYTDTQYF.

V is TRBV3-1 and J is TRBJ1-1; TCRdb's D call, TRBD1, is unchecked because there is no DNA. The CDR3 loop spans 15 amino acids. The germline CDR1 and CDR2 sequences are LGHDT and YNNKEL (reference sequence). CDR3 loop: CASSRSAQTNTEAFF.

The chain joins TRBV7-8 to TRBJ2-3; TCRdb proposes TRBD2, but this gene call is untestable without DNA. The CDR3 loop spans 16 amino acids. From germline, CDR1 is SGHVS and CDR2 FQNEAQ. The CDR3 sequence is CASSLQRGGRTDTQYF.

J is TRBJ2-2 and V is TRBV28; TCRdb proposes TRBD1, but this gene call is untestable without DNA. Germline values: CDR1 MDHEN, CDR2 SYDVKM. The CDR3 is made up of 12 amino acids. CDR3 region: CASSSLFGELFF.

CDR3 residues: CASSQDRRATDTQYF. The rearrangement uses TRBV14 and TRBJ2-3; TCRdb's assignment of TRBD2 cannot be checked, as there is no DNA. The germline V gene encodes CDR1 SGHDN and CDR2 FVKESK. The length of the CDR3 is 15 residues.

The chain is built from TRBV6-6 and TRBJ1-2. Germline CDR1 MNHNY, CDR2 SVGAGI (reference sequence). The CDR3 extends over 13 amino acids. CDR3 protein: CASSPPAGGGYTF.

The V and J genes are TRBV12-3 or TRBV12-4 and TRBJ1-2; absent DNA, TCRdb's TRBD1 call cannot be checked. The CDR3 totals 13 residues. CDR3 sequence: CASSSSGGGGYTF.

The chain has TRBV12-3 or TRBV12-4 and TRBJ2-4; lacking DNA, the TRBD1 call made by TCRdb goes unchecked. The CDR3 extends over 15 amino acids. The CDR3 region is CASSSGGGRDNIQYF.

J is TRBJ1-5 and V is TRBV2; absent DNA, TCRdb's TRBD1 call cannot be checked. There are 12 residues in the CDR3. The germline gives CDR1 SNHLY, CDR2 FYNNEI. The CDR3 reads CASSQGHPRQHF.

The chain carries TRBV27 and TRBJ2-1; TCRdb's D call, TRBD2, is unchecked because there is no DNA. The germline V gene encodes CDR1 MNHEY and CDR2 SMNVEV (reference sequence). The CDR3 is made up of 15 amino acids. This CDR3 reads CASSPLTSGEGEQFF.